Shown below are 20 T cell receptor beta chains from a single sample sequenced in a study of tumor-infiltrating lymphocytes in primary liver carcinoma. Taking about 19-31 mg of unsorted bulk tissue, the authors co-extracted RNA and DNA. TCR beta cDNA was prepared out of about 530 ng total RNA by means of a constant-region primer. Generation of the TCR beta libraries relied on three nested multiplex PCR rounds using slightly modified ARM-PCR. Use of TRBV1-TRBV30 forward primers with a C-beta reverse primer characterized the first two PCR rounds, which lasted around 10 cycles each. TCRdb analysed the multiplex PCR reads with MiXCR anew, one entry per CDR3 protein. In the table there are 95,000 to 150,000 distinct CDR3 sequences, about 59% of which are singletons. Sample: liver tumor tissue from sampling region 1. The subset: tumor region T1, superior pole. The source is a woman aged 60-75 years with primary liver carcinoma and hepatitis B virus infection.

This clonotype is labeled medium-sized (0.01 to 0.1%). The chain couples TRBV11-2 to TRBJ1-1, with D unclear. V lost 0 bases to trimming and J lost 0 bases, with 8 bases between them. Looked up from germline, CDR1 is SGHAT and CDR2 is FQNNGV. The CDR3 consists of 15 residues. The CDR3 region is CASSLDPSMNTEAFF. The CDR3 DNA sequence: TGTGCCAGCAGCTTAGATCCGAGCATGAACACTGAAGCTTTCTTT.

The chain carries TRBV21-1 and TRBJ2-7; TRBD2 is taken as the D call from the table, unchecked against the DNA. TRBV21-1 is a recognized pseudogene. The CDR3 is 16 amino acids. CDR3 bases: TGTGCCAGCAGCAAAGTCGGGTCTACAGAATCCTACGGGCAGTACTTC. Translation: CASSKVGSTESYGQYF.

As DNA, the CDR3 is TGCGCCAGCAGCTTGTCCCGCTACCAGGGGATTGGGAACATTCAGTACTTC. It is translated as CASSLSRYQGIGNIQYF. The chain employs TRBV5-1 and TRBJ2-4, with D possibly matching TRBD1 (6 bases). Per germline, CDR1 SGHRS and CDR2 YFSETQ. V was pared by 1 base and J by 7 bases, with 21 bases between. The CDR3 covers 17 residues.

The chain has TRBV7-2 and TRBJ1-1; maybe TRBD1 (6 bases). V lost 8 bases and J 1 base, leaving 14 bases between the germline ends. There are 14 residues in the CDR3. The V gene's germline CDR1 is SGHTA and CDR2 FQGNSA. This chain's CDR3 is CASWGRTPNTEAFF. As DNA, the CDR3 is TGTGCCAGCTGGGGGCGGACACCGAACACTGAAGCTTTCTTT. Looking up the rest from reference TRBV7-2 and TRBJ1-1 gives the full variable domain: GAGVSQSPSNKVTEKGKDVELRCDPISGHTALYWYRQSLGQGLEFLIYFQGNSAPDKSGLPSDRFSAERTGGSVSTLTIQRTQQEDSAVYLCASWGRTPNTEAFFGQGTRLTVV.

Ten or more counts support this clonotype. V and J are TRBV28 and TRBJ2-7; D unclear. Germline V lookup: CDR1 MDHEN, CDR2 SYDVKM. The V end lost 10 bases, the J end lost 5 bases, and 21 bases lay between the germline ends. The CDR3 runs 14 residues. The CDR3 sequence: CATVRGTLRNEQYF. For the CDR3, the DNA is TGTGCCACCGTCAGAGGAACTCTACGGAACGAGCAGTACTTC.

This clonotype occurred many times. The J gene is TRBJ2-7, the V gene TRBV29-1; D ambiguous. This CDR3 comprises 10 residues. V shed 6 bases and J shed 4 bases, with 7 bases lying between them. Germline CDR1 SQVTM, CDR2 ANQGSEA. CDR3 protein: CSVKEYEQYF. DNA of the CDR3: TGCAGCGTCAAGGAGTACGAGCAGTACTTC.

Note on this clonotype: This CDR3 fails to terminate in the conserved phenylalanine or tryptophan, so it likely reflects a read error. V usage is TRBV11-2 and J usage is TRBJ2-3, with D possibly called TRBD1 or TRBD2 (6 bases each). This CDR3 is 13 amino acids long. The V gene's germline CDR1 is SGHAT and CDR2 FQNNGV. CDR3 bases: TGTGCCATCAGCTCGGGGGCGGCAGATACGCAGTATATT. This translates into CAISSGAADTQYI.

Concerning this clonotype itself: Given the absence of the conserved phenylalanine or tryptophan at the CDR3 end, a read error is likely. V and J are TRBV11-2 and TRBJ2-1, with no clear D. Looked up from germline, CDR1 is SGHAT and CDR2 is FQNNGV. With 1 base removed from V and 0 bases from J, the gap between germline ends came to 10 bases. This CDR3 has 16 residues. The CDR3 coding sequence is TGTGCCAGCAGCTTAGCAGAGCGCCACTCCTACAATGAGCAGTTCTCC. Translation: CASSLAERHSYNEQFS.

This clonotype was seen a few times. A much larger clone sits a single nucleotide away, making a read error possible. The chain employs TRBV4-2 and TRBJ2-1, with 8 bases matching TRBD2. V was clipped by 4 bases and J by 0 bases; unmatched bases: 5. The CDR3 loop spans 16 amino acids. Germline CDR1 and CDR2: LGHNA and YNFKEQ. CDR3 protein: CASSRGSGSSYNEQFF. The CDR3 DNA reads as TGTGCCAGCAGCCGGGGAAGCGGGAGCTCCTACAATGAGCAGTTCTTC.

This clonotype was seen more than once but under ten times. The junction differs from germline at one of its ends, possibly a read error. The CDR3 spells CASSWASGFNNEQSF. The CDR3 DNA reads as TGCGCCAGCAGCTGGGCTAGCGGGTTTAACAATGAGCAGTCCTTC. This chain joins TRBV11-2 and TRBJ2-1; 8 bases line up with TRBD2. This CDR3 contains 15 residues. Germline V lookup: CDR1 SGHAT, CDR2 FQNNGV.

This clonotype was seen ten or more times. The chain combines TRBV28 with TRBJ2-3, with D possibly being TRBD1 (5 bases). Trimming removed 4 bases from V and 4 bases from J, with 9 bases in between. CDR1 and CDR2 from the germline V gene are MDHEN and SYDVKM. The CDR3 sequence is 13 residues long. CDR3 sequence (DNA): TGTGCCAGCAGTTGGGGCAGCGCAGATACGCAGTATTTT. Protein sequence: CASSWGSADTQYF.

Remarks on this clonotype: A read error is possible here, since a much larger clone lies one base away. In DNA form, the CDR3 reads TGCGCCAGCAGCCAACACCAGGCAGGGGCCGCCATTTTCAACACTGAAGCTTTCTTT. This translates into CASSQHQAGAAIFNTEAFF. The rearrangement uses TRBV4-1 and TRBJ1-1; D may be TRBD1 (6 bases). This CDR3 has 19 residues. The V end lost 2 bases, the J end lost 2 bases, and 24 bases lay between the germline ends. The germline V gene encodes CDR1 MGHRA and CDR2 YSYEKL.

The sample holds one count of this clonotype. The CDR3 nucleotides read TGTGCCAGCAGTCTAGGGACATCGAACACCGGGGAGCTGTTTTTT. Translation gives CASSLGTSNTGELFF. The chain combines TRBV6-4 with TRBJ2-2; possible D gene TRBD1, 6 bases. The germline V gene has CDR1 MRHNA and CDR2 SNTAGT. The CDR3 extends over 15 amino acids. Between the trimmed V and J ends, which lost 5 bases and 0 bases, there was a span of 10 bases.

As for this clonotype: Likely a read error: the CDR3 ends without its conserved phenylalanine or tryptophan. The chain links TRBV11-2 to TRBJ2-2, with D maybe TRBD1 (6 bases). This CDR3 contains 15 residues. From germline, CDR1 is SGHAT and CDR2 FQNNGV. Trimming removed 0 bases at V and 7 bases at J, with 12 bases between. CDR3 residues: CASSLESGAHGELFL. DNA of the CDR3: TGTGCCAGCAGCTTAGAGTCAGGGGCGCACGGGGAGCTGTTTCTT.

This rearrangement joins TRBV28 to TRBJ1-2; D unclear. The V end was cut by 5 bases, the J end by 6 bases, with 10 bases between. CDR1 and CDR2 (germline): MDHEN, SYDVKM. The CDR3 has 12 residues. The CDR3 DNA follows: TGTGCCAGCAGTCTGGGTGGCCATGGCTACACCTTC. Protein sequence: CASSLGGHGYTF.

In its sample, this clonotype was seen once. The conserved final phenylalanine or tryptophan is absent from the CDR3, which likely points to a read error. The DNA is omitted, as the CDR3 cannot be located on it reliably, and the CDR3 follows TCRdb's listing. The chain is built from TRBV11-2 and TRBJ1-1; no check of the table's D call, TRBD1, against the DNA was made. The CDR3 is 16 residues long, ends included. Germline CDR1 SGHAT, CDR2 FQNNGV. CDR3 sequence reads: CASSPPGVARTTETFY.

This clonotype was detected ten times or more. CDR3 amino acids: CASRGGASYNEQFF. CDR3 in DNA: TGTGCCAGTCGAGGGGGGGCGTCCTACAATGAGCAGTTCTTC. The chain uses TRBV6-5 and TRBJ2-1, with D possibly matching TRBD2 (7 bases). Germline CDR1 is MNHEY and CDR2 is SVGAGI. V lost 9 bases to trimming and J lost 1 base, with 13 bases between them. The CDR3 runs 14 residues.

This clonotype was seen only a few times. This clone may be a read error of a much larger clone one base away. J is TRBJ1-2 and V is TRBV29-1; D gene uncertain. The CDR3 totals 13 residues. V gave up 7 bases and J gave up 9 bases, with 21 bases separating them. CDR1 and CDR2 from the germline V gene are SQVTM and ANQGSEA. The CDR3 region is CSATGLGGSCYTF. The CDR3 coding sequence is TGCAGCGCTACCGGGCTCGGAGGGTCATGCTACACCTTC.

The chain links TRBV29-1 to TRBJ2-5, with 10 bases aligning to TRBD2. Germline CDR1 is SQVTM and CDR2 is ANQGSEA. The CDR3 sequence is 14 residues long. V shed 4 bases, J shed 14 bases, and the junction held 16 bases outside the gene matches. Here the CDR3 DNA reads TGCAGCGTTGGTTATCCTAGCGGGAGTGCGACCCGCTACTTC. It yields the protein CSVGYPSGSATRYF.

With regard to this clonotype: Being one base from a much bigger clone, this may be a read error. V gene TRBV6-1 combines with J gene TRBJ2-2, with 12 bases matching TRBD2. The CDR3 is 17 amino acids. Germline V gives CDR1 MNHNS, CDR2 SASEGT. The CDR3 nucleotides read TGTACCAGCAGTACGAAGACTAGCGGGAGAGGTAGTAGGGAGCTGTTTTTT. It codes for CTSSTKTSGRGSRELFF.